This T cell receptor (beta chain) comes out of a study of Ad26.COV2.S vaccination and SARS-CoV-2 variants. The CDR3 contains 13 residues. Germline V lookup: CDR1 MNHEY, CDR2 SVGAGI. V lost 0 bases and J 4 bases, leaving 6 bases between the germline ends. The data were produced by immunoSEQ multiplex PCR, yet TCRdb's version contains in-frame clones alone and is incomplete. Of roughly 680,000 clones in the sample, roughly 90% were seen once. As for treatment: roughly 19 received Ad26.COV2.S at low or high dose, single or two shots; 5 received placebo; per-sample allocation not given. Specimens were obtained on day 63 following the first vaccine or placebo injection.

The sequencing here drew on peripheral blood, taken in a trial of Ad26.COV2.S vaccine versus placebo. The chain uses TRBV6-5 and TRBJ1-2; unclear D gene. The receptor's source is a person between 18 and 59 years old who received the Ad26.COV2.S COVID-19 vaccine or a placebo. The CDR3 is CASSYSAGYGYTF. DNA for the CDR3: TGTGCCAGCAGTTACTCAGCAGGCTATGGCTACACCTTC.